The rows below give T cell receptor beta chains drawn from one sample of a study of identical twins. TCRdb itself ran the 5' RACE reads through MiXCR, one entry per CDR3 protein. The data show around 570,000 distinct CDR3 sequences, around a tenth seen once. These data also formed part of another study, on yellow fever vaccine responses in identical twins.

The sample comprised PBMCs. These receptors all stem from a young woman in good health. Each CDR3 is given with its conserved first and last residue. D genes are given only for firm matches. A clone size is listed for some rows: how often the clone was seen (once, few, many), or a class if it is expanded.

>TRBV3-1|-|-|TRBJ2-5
TGTGCCAGCAGCCACGACGGGACTGTTTATGAAGAGACCCAGTACTTC
CASSHDGTVYEETQYF
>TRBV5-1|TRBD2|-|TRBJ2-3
TGCGCCAGCAGCCCGGAAGCGGGGGGGAACACAGATACGCAGTATTTT
CASSPEAGGNTDTQYF
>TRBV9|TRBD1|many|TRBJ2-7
TGTGCCAGCAGCGTAGATCCGGGACAGGGCTCCCACGAGCAGTACTTC
CASSVDPGQGSHEQYF
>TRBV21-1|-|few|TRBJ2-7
TGTGCCAGCAGCAAAAGATCCCAATCCCCCTACGAGCAGTACTTC
CASSKRSQSPYEQYF
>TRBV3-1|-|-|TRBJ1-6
TGTGCCAGCAGCCGGTCGGGGAATTCACCCCTCCACTTT
CASSRSGNSPLHF
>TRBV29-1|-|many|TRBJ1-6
TGCAGCGTTGCGGACGGCCTTAATTCACCCCTCCACTTT
CSVADGLNSPLHF
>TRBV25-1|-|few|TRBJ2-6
TGTGCCAGCAGTGACCACGGACAAGGGCACTCTGGGGCCAACGTCCTGACTTTC
CASSDHGQGHSGANVLTF
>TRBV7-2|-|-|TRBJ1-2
TGTGCCAGCAGCCAAGGACACGCTAACTATGGCTACACCTTC
CASSQGHANYGYTF
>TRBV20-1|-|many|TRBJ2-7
TGCAGCGCTGCGAGCGTGGGGAACGAGCAGTACTTC
CSAASVGNEQYF
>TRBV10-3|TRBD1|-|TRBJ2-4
TGTGCCATCAGTGAGTCGCAGGGACAGGGCCAGAAAAACATTCAGTACTTC
CAISESQGQGQKNIQYF
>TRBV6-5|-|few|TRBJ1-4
TGTGCCAGCAGTTACACGCTTCCCTCGGCAACTAATGAAAAACTGTTTTTT
CASSYTLPSATNEKLFF
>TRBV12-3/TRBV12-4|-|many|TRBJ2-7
TGTGCCAGCAGTTTTCGGGACGAGCAGTACTTC
CASSFRDEQYF
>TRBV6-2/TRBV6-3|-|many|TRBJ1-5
TGTGCCAGCAGTTATACCAGGGTGGGCAATCAGCCCCAGCATTTT
CASSYTRVGNQPQHF
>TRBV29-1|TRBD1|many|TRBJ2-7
TGCAGCGTTGATGGTGAGACAGGGACCTACGAGCAGTACTTC
CSVDGETGTYEQYF
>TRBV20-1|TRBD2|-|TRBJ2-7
TGCAGTGCTAGAGAGGGTCGGGGACTAGCGGGGTACGAGCAGTACTTC
CSAREGRGLAGYEQYF
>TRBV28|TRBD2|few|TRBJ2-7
TGTGCCAGCAGTTTATGTGAGATAGCGGGAGCGACCTACGAGCAGTACTTC
CASSLCEIAGATYEQYF
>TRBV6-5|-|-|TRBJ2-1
TGTGCCAGCAGTTACCGGGGAGGTGTTGATGAGCAGTTCTTC
CASSYRGGVDEQFF
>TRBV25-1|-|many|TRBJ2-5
TGTGCCAGCAGTGAATATATCGGGGAAGAGACCCAGTACTTC
CASSEYIGEETQYF
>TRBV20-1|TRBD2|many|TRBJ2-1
TGCAGTGCCTGGACTAGCGGGAGCTCCTACAATGAGCAGTTCTTC
CSAWTSGSSYNEQFF
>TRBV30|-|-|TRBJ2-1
TGTGCCTGGAGTGTCGGGGCGGCTGTTAACAATGAGCAGTTCTTC
CAWSVGAAVNNEQFF
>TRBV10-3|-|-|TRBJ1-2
TGTGCCATCAGTGGCGGGGGTGAACCTAACTATGGCTACACCTTC
CAISGGGEPNYGYTF
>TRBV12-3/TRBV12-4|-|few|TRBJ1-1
TGTGCCAGCACCCGAGGGGGGGCGAACACTGAAGCTTTCTTT
CASTRGGANTEAFF
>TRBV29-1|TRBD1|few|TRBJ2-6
TGCAGCGCCTCAACAGGGGCCCAAGGTGGGGCCAACGTCCTGACTTTC
CSASTGAQGGANVLTF
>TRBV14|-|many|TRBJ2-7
TGTGCCAGCAGCCAAGGTTCCATTTTCAGTGAGCAGTACTTC
CASSQGSIFSEQYF
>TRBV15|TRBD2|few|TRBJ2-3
TGTGCCACCAGCAGAAGGACTAGCGGCGAAGGAACAGATACGCAGTATTTT
CATSRRTSGEGTDTQYF
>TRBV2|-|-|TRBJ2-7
TGTGCCAGCAGTGACTTTGGACGGACCTACGAGCAGTACTTC
CASSDFGRTYEQYF
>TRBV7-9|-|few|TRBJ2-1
TGTGCCAGCAGCAAGGACTCCCGACCGAGGTACAATGAGCAGTTCTTC
CASSKDSRPRYNEQFF
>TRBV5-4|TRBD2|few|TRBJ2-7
TGTGCCAGCAGCTTGAGGGGGACCGGGACGGGAGGGCCCGTCTACGAGCAGTACTTC
CASSLRGTGTGGPVYEQYF
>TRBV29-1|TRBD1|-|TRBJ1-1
TGCAGCGTTCAGAAGGGGGCGAGCACTGAAGCTTTCTTT
CSVQKGASTEAFF